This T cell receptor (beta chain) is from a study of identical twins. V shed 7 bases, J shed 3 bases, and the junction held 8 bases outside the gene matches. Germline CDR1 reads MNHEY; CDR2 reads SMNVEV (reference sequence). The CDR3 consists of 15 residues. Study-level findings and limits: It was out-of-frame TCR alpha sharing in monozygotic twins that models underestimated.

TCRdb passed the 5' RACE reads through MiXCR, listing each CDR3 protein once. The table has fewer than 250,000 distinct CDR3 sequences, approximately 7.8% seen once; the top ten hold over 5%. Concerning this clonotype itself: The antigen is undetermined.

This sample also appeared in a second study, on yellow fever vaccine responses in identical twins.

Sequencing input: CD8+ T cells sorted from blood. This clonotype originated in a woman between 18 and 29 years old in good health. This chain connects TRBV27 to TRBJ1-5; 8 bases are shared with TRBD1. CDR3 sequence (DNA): TGTGCCAGCATTACAGGGGGGGAGTACAATCAGCCCCAGCATTTT. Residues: CASITGGEYNQPQHF.